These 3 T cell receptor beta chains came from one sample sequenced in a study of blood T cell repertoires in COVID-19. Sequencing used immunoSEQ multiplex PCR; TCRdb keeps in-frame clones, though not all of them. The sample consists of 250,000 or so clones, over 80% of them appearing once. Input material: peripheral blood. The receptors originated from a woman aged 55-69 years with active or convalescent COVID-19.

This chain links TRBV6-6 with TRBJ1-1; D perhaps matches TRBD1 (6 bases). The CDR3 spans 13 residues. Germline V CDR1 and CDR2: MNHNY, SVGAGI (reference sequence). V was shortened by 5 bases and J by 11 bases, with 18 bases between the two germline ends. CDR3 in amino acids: CASSSGQFFGAFF. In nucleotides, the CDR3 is TGTGCCAGCAGTAGCGGACAGTTTTTTGGGGCTTTCTTT.

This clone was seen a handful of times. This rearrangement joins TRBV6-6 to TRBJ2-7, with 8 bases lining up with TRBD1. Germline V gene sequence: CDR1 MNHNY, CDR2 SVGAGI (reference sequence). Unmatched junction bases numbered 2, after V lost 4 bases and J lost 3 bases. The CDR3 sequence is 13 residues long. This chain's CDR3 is CASSSGTGYEQYV. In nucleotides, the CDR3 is TGTGCCAGCAGTTCTGGGACAGGCTACGAGCAGTACGTC.

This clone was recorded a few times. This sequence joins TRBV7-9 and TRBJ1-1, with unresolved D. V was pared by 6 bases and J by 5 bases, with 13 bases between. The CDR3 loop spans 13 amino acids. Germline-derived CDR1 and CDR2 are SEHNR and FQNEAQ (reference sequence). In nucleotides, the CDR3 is TGTGCCAGCAGAGGAGTCGGGGAGACTGAAGCTTTCTTT. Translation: CASRGVGETEAFF.